The rows below give T cell receptor beta chains drawn from one sample of a study of blood T cell repertoires in COVID-19. The repertoire was sequenced with immunoSEQ multiplex PCR; TCRdb's copy has only in-frame clones and lacks some. The data contain roughly 380,000 clones, roughly 86% of them singletons. The sample consisted of peripheral blood. These receptors all come from a human donor with acute or convalescent COVID-19. The donor label of this sample is uncertain. Each CDR3 is given with its conserved first and last residue. The D gene is left open where the match is weak. A clone size is listed for some rows: how often the clone was seen (once, few, many), or a class if it is expanded.

clone size	CDR3 length	V gene	J gene	D gene	CDR3 DNA	CDR3 protein
-	16	TRBV18	TRBJ1-2	-	TGTGCCAGCTCACCCCAGGATCATCGGGGAAGCTATGGCTACACCTTC	CASSPQDHRGSYGYTF
few	13	TRBV2	TRBJ2-7	-	TGTGCCAGCAGCGGGGACAAGACCTACGAGCAGTACTTC	CASSGDKTYEQYF
-	12	TRBV6-5	TRBJ1-2	TRBD1	TGTGCCACTGGACAGGGATCCTATGGCTACACCTTC	CATGQGSYGYTF
few	15	TRBV28	TRBJ1-2	-	TGTGCCAGCAGCGCCGTTGGACAGAGCAACTATGGCTACACCTTC	CASSAVGQSNYGYTF
-	16	TRBV6-5	TRBJ2-3	TRBD2	TGTGCCAGCAGTTACTCGGGAGCGGGATCCACAGATACGCAGTATTTT	CASSYSGAGSTDTQYF
-	16	TRBV27	TRBJ2-2	-	TGTGCCAGCAGTTTGCAGGGCCTCGCGAACACCGGGGAGCTGTTTTTT	CASSLQGLANTGELFF
-	15	TRBV7-7	TRBJ1-3	TRBD1	TGTGCCAGCAGCCTGGGACAGGGGCCAGGAAACACCATATATTTT	CASSLGQGPGNTIYF
-	13	TRBV5-5	TRBJ1-2	TRBD1	TGTGCCAGCAGCCACGGGACAGGGGATGGCTACACCTTC	CASSHGTGDGYTF
-	12	TRBV14	TRBJ1-4	-	TGTGCCAGCAGCCAAGTGCGAGAAAAACTGTTTTTT	CASSQVREKLFF
once	13	TRBV29-1	TRBJ2-3	-	TGCAGCTCCGCGCCGCGCCTCGAGGATACGCAGTATTTT	CSSAPRLEDTQYF
-	14	TRBV28	TRBJ1-1	-	TGTGCCAGCAGCCAGGCGTACGGGGGGAGAGAAGCTTTCTTT	CASSQAYGGREAFF
once	16	TRBV5-4	TRBJ2-1	TRBD2	TGTGCCAGCAGCCGACTAGCGGGGGGCGTCGACAATGAGCAGTTCTTC	CASSRLAGGVDNEQFF
-	16	TRBV5-1	TRBJ2-2	TRBD1	TGCGCCAGCAGCTTTTCGACAGGGGGCCGCGCCGGGGAGCTGTTTTTT	CASSFSTGGRAGELFF
-	14	TRBV27	TRBJ2-7	-	TGTGCCAGCAGTTCGACAGGAAGGCCCTACGAGCAGTACTTC	CASSSTGRPYEQYF
many	14	TRBV6-5	TRBJ1-2	-	TGTGCCAGCAGACAGGGACGGGGAGGGTATGGCTACACCTTC	CASRQGRGGYGYTF
-	14	TRBV11-1	TRBJ2-5	TRBD2	TGTGCCAGCAGCATGACACTGGGGGGGGAGACCCAGTACTTC	CASSMTLGGETQYF
-	16	TRBV5-6	TRBJ2-2	-	TGTGCCAGCAGCTTGAGGTTAGGGGGTGGCACCGGGGAGCTGTTTTTT	CASSLRLGGGTGELFF
once	15	TRBV7-2	TRBJ1-6	-	TGTGCCAGCAGCGCGGGGGGCACCTATAATTCACCCCTCCACTTT	CASSAGGTYNSPLHF
-	15	TRBV21-1	TRBJ1-2	-	TGTGCCAGCCGATACCGGGACAGGGAATGTGGTGGCTACACCTTC	CASRYRDRECGGYTF
-	15	TRBV3-1/TRBV3-2	TRBJ2-5	-	TGTGCCAGCAGCCAGGACGACAGAAATCAAGAGACCCAGTACTTC	CASSQDDRNQETQYF
-	14	TRBV5-1	TRBJ1-1	-	TGCGCCAGCAGCTTTCCAGATATGAACACTGAAGCTTTCTTT	CASSFPDMNTEAFF
few	14	TRBV7-8	TRBJ1-1	-	TGTGCCAGCAGCCGCACCCGACAGGCCAATGAAGCTTTCTTT	CASSRTRQANEAFF
-	15	TRBV18	TRBJ1-1	-	TGTGCCAGCTCACTCGCACCGGGGGGGAACACTGAAGCTTTCTTT	CASSLAPGGNTEAFF
-	16	TRBV4-1	TRBJ2-5	TRBD2	TGCGCCAGCAGCCAAGGGGCTCTAGCGGACAAAGAGACCCAGTACTTC	CASSQGALADKETQYF
-	14	TRBV6-5	TRBJ1-6	-	TGTGCCAGGACGGGGAGGCAGGGTGCGACACCCCTCCACTTT	CARTGRQGATPLHF
-	19	TRBV4-1	TRBJ2-2	TRBD2	TGCGCCAGCAGCCAAGATCTTGCAAGCCGGACTAGCGAGACCGGGGAGCTGTTTTTT	CASSQDLASRTSETGELFF
-	13	TRBV19	TRBJ1-5	-	TGTGCCAGTACTGGACAGAGCAATCAGCCCCAGCATTTT	CASTGQSNQPQHF